These T cell receptor beta chains were read from a single sample in a study of blood T cells in healthy people across ages. TCRdb re-called the 5' RACE reads through MiXCR, storing one row per CDR3 protein. The sample lists roughly 640,000 distinct CDR3 sequences, around 31% occurring once. Sequences were obtained from blood. The receptors shown here come from an elderly woman in good health. Both conserved end residues are part of each CDR3. Fields, in order: clone size, D gene, J gene, V gene, CDR3 protein, CDR3 DNA. D genes are given only for firm matches. Size is stated for part of the rows, as once, few or many counts, or as a class when the clone is expanded.

>few|.|TRBJ1-5|TRBV5-6
CASSLAEYNQPQHF
TGTGCCAGCAGCTTGGCAGAGTACAATCAGCCCCAGCATTTT
>.|TRBD1|TRBJ1-1|TRBV11-1
CASSPRTGGIIMNTEAFF
TGTGCCAGCAGCCCACGGACAGGGGGTATAATCATGAACACTGAAGCTTTCTTT
>many|TRBD1|TRBJ2-5|TRBV2
CASSRDRGGDATQYF
TGTGCCAGCAGTAGAGACAGGGGGGGAGATGCGACCCAGTACTTC
>.|.|TRBJ2-4|TRBV24-1
CATSDLQGGINIQYF
TGTGCCACCAGTGATTTGCAGGGTGGGATAAACATTCAGTACTTC
>.|.|TRBJ1-1|TRBV10-3
CAIKVGGFLNTEAFF
TGTGCCATCAAGGTAGGGGGGTTTTTGAACACTGAAGCTTTCTTT
>many|.|TRBJ1-2|TRBV27
CASSSPADGYGYTF
TGTGCCAGCAGTTCCCCCGCAGACGGCTATGGCTACACCTTC
>many|.|TRBJ2-7|TRBV21-1
CARNQRGWHYEQYF
TGTGCCAGAAACCAACGGGGGTGGCATTACGAGCAGTACTTC
>.|.|TRBJ1-5|TRBV20-1
CSAGRDGNQPQHF
TGCAGTGCTGGGAGGGACGGGAATCAGCCCCAGCATTTT
>few|TRBD1|TRBJ1-5|TRBV7-8
CASSLLTGGSQPQHF
TGTGCCAGCAGCTTGTTAACAGGGGGCAGTCAGCCCCAGCATTTT
>.|.|TRBJ1-2|TRBV4-3
CASSQDHQGYGYTF
TGCGCCAGCAGCCAAGATCACCAGGGCTATGGCTACACCTTC
>once|TRBD1|TRBJ1-6|TRBV7-3
CASTKQGVQSPLHF
TGTGCCAGCACCAAACAGGGGGTTCAGTCACCCCTCCACTTT
>many|.|TRBJ2-1|TRBV3-1
CASSQTVRRFNEQFF
TGTGCCAGCAGCCAGACAGTACGCCGGTTCAATGAGCAGTTCTTC
>.|TRBD1|TRBJ2-5|TRBV5-1
CASGQIGTGGRETQYF
TGCGCCAGCGGCCAGATCGGGACAGGGGGCCGGGAGACCCAGTACTTC
>many|TRBD1|TRBJ2-7|TRBV12-3/TRBV12-4
CASNWGTAYEQYF
TGTGCCAGCAATTGGGGGACAGCCTACGAGCAGTACTTC
>many|TRBD1|TRBJ2-5|TRBV20-1
CSARGTGATETQYF
TGCAGTGCTAGGGGGACAGGAGCCACAGAGACCCAGTACTTC
>many|.|TRBJ2-1|TRBV6-2/TRBV6-3
CASSRDMVENEQFF
TGTGCCAGCAGCAGGGACATGGTTGAGAATGAGCAGTTCTTC
>.|.|TRBJ2-1|TRBV5-1
CASRAASSSYNEQFF
TGCGCCAGCAGGGCCGCAAGTAGCTCCTACAATGAGCAGTTCTTC
>many|.|TRBJ2-7|TRBV6-2/TRBV6-3
CASSRGTYEQYF
TGTGCCAGCAGCCGGGGGACCTACGAGCAGTACTTC